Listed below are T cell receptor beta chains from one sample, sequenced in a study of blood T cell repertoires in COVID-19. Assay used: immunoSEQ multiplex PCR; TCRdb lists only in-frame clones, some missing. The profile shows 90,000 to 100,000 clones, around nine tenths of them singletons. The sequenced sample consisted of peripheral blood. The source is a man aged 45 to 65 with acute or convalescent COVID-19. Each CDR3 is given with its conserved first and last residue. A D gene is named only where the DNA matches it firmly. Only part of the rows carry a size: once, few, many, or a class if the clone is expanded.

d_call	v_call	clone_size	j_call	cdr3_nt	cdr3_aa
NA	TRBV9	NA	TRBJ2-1	TGTGCCAGCAGCCCACGGGTCTCCTACAATGAGCAGTTCTTC	CASSPRVSYNEQFF
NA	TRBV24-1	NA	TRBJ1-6	TGTGCCACCAGTGATTCGACAGATAATTCACCCCTCCACTTT	CATSDSTDNSPLHF
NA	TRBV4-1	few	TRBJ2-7	TGCGCCAGCAGCCAAAGGGACTTAGCGAGCCCCTACGAGCAGTACTTC	CASSQRDLASPYEQYF
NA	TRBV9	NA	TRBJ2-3	TGTGCCAGCAGCGTAGATGCGGGCGTAGTAAATACGCAGTATTTT	CASSVDAGVVNTQYF
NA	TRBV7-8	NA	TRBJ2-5	TGTGCCAGCAGCTTAGGGCCCCAAGAGACCCAGTACTTC	CASSLGPQETQYF
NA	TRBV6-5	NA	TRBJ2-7	TGTGCCAGCAGTTACTCTGGCGGGGCCTCCTACGAGCAGTACTTC	CASSYSGGASYEQYF
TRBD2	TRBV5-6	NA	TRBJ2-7	TGTGCCAGCAGCTTGCGGACTAGCGGGGGAACCTACGAGCAGTACTTC	CASSLRTSGGTYEQYF
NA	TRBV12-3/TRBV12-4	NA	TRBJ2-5	TGTGCCAGCAGTCAACAGGGCCAAGAGACCCAGTACTTC	CASSQQGQETQYF
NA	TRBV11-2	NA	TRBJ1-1	TGTGCCAGCAGCATACAGATAAACACTGAAGCTTTCTTT	CASSIQINTEAFF
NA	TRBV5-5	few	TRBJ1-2	TGTGCCAGCAGCTTGGGCCCGGGGAGGGCAATGGGTTCTAACTATGGCTACACCTTC	CASSLGPGRAMGSNYGYTF